These 21 T cell receptor beta chains were sequenced from one sample in a study of vaccination effects on CD4 cells after COVID-19 (dated by TCRdb to between 2022 and 2023). Libraries were made using the immunoSEQ multiplex PCR assay. This immuneACCESS table, as held by TCRdb, lists in-frame sequences with V and J called but not all clones. Of the missing ones, under half trace to an unresolved V gene in checked studies; the others have no known cause. The sample table shows about 55,000 clones, and roughly 70% are seen once. Of the sample, around 17% is held by the ten largest clones. In the ViraFEST assay, PBMC were stimulated with viral peptide pools, and antigen-specific CD4+ T cell clonotypes were then identified by expansion using TCR sequencing. After about 10 days of culture, CD4+ T cells were isolated with the EasySep CD4+ T cell isolation kit. Negative nucleocapsid antibody results before and after vaccination confirmed that the healthy vaccine recipients had no prior SARS-CoV-2 infection.

Their antigens remain unidentified. Sequenced material: CD4+ T cells from PBMCs cultured with SARS-CoV-2 spike peptides, taken before COVID-19 vaccination. The cell subset or site label for this specimen denotes: SARS-CoV-2 spike overlapping peptide pool stimulation. Receptor source: a human donor who received a COVID-19 vaccine.

The V call is TRBV30, the J call TRBJ2-7; 11 bases map to TRBD2. Per the germline V gene, CDR1 is GTSNPN and CDR2 is SVGIG (reference sequence). V lost 3 bases to trimming and J lost 3 bases; unmatched junction nucleotides: 4. This CDR3 region has 14 residues. CDR3 sequence (DNA): TGTGCCTGGAGACCACTAGCGGGAGACTACGAGCAGTACTTC. This codes for CAWRPLAGDYEQYF.

V usage is TRBV5-1 and J usage is TRBJ2-2; a possible D gene is TRBD2 (5 bases). Germline V gene sequence: CDR1 SGHRS, CDR2 YFSETQ. V dropped 0 bases and J dropped 7 bases, with 13 bases sitting between them. CDR3 size: 15 residues. CDR3 bases: TGCGCCAGCAGCTTGGAGGTCTCGGGGAGCGGGGAGCTGTTTTTT. Translation: CASSLEVSGSGELFF.

The chain carries TRBV11-3 and TRBJ2-2; either TRBD1 or TRBD2 may supply D (5 bases each). CDR1 and CDR2 (germline): SGHNT, YENEEA. Trimming took off 4 bases at V and 6 bases at J, with 12 bases between the two ends. CDR3 length: 14 amino acids. The CDR3 reads CASSWGSGSGELFF. The CDR3 DNA sequence: TGTGCCAGCAGCTGGGGGTCGGGGTCCGGGGAGCTGTTTTTT.

The V and J genes are TRBV25-1 and TRBJ1-2; unclear D gene. From germline, CDR1 is MGHDK and CDR2 SYGVNS. Trimming left V 5 bases short and J 4 bases short, with 14 bases between. This CDR3 has 14 amino acids. This CDR3 is CASSPSGGIYGYTF. Written as DNA, the CDR3 is TGTGCCAGCAGTCCCTCAGGAGGGATCTATGGCTACACCTTC.

This clone came up once. The chain is built from TRBV18 and TRBJ2-1, with D perhaps matching TRBD2 (6 bases). Germline CDR1 and CDR2: KGHSH and LQKENI. V shed 1 base and J shed 4 bases, with 11 bases lying between them. The CDR3 spans 15 residues. Written as DNA, the CDR3 is TGTGCCAGCTCACCACTAGCGGCGTCATACAATGAGCAGTTCTTC. Protein product: CASSPLAASYNEQFF.

This clone has a single count. The rearrangement joins TRBV29-1 to TRBJ2-7, with TRBD1 matching over 9 bases. This CDR3 has 15 residues. The trim removed 5 bases at V and 5 bases at J, leaving 13 bases unmatched. In germline, CDR1 is SQVTM, CDR2 ANQGSEA. The CDR3 here is CSVIRGGGQGNEQYF. For the CDR3, the DNA is TGCAGCGTTATAAGAGGGGGGGGACAGGGCAACGAGCAGTACTTC.

The chain is built from TRBV21-1 and TRBJ2-5; the table's D call of TRBD1 was not tested on the DNA. TRBV21-1 is a pseudogene. The CDR3 has 15 residues. CDR3 bases: TGTGCCAGCGGCTTTCTCCCGGGACAGAAAGAGACCCAGTACTTC. Translated, it gives CASGFLPGQKETQYF.

The rearrangement uses TRBV5-4 and TRBJ2-5; the D is unclear. The CDR3 has 16 amino acids. The V gene lost 0 bases and the J gene lost 0 bases, with 12 bases spanning the gap. Germline V CDR1 and CDR2: SGHNT, YYREEE (reference sequence). The CDR3 DNA is TGTGCCAGCAGCTTGGCCTTGGGCGGATACCAAGAGACCCAGTACTTC. This gives the protein CASSLALGGYQETQYF.

The J gene is TRBJ2-5, the V gene TRBV10-2; the match to TRBD2 covers 7 bases. Germline CDR1 WSHSY, CDR2 SAAADI. The CDR3 runs to 14 residues. Trimming removed 0 bases from V and 4 bases from J; junction bases left unmatched: 2. CDR3 bases: TGCGCCAGCAGTGAGTCGGGGAGGGGAGAGACCCAGTACTTC. Translated, it gives CASSESGRGETQYF.

CDR3 in DNA: TGTGCCTGGAGTGTACTTAGATCTGGAAACACCATATATTTT. This sequence encodes CAWSVLRSGNTIYF. V and J are TRBV30 and TRBJ1-3; D is uncertain. CDR1 GTSNPN and CDR2 SVGIG come from the germline V gene (reference sequence). V dropped 0 bases and J dropped 1 base, with 7 bases sitting between them. The CDR3 totals 14 residues. The full variable domain, completed using reference TRBV30 and TRBJ1-3, is SQTIHQWPATLVQPVGSPLSLECTVEGTSNPNLYWYRQAAGRGLQLLFYSVGIGQISSEVPQNLSASRPQDRQFILSSKKLLLSDSGFYLCAWSVLRSGNTIYFGEGSWLTVV.

In this sample, this clone turned up once. The chain recombines TRBV20-1 with TRBJ1-4; the D is unclear. The CDR3 is 11 amino acids. Germline CDR1 and CDR2: DFQATT and SNEGSKA (reference sequence). Trimming shortened V by 6 bases and J by 3 bases, and 5 bases separated the two germline ends. CDR3 protein: CSAGSNEKLFF. The CDR3 DNA reads TGCAGTGCGGGGTCTAATGAAAAACTGTTTTTT.

This chain joins TRBV18 and TRBJ2-5; 7 nucleotides match TRBD2. With 4 bases clipped from V and 3 bases from J, the junction kept 2 bases outside the gene matches. Germline V gives CDR1 KGHSH, CDR2 LQKENI. CDR3 length: 13 residues. The CDR3 sequence: CASSQGGEETQYF. For the CDR3, the DNA is TGTGCCAGCTCACAGGGAGGGGAAGAGACCCAGTACTTC.

The V call is TRBV5-1, the J call TRBJ2-1; D uncertain. V was shortened by 0 bases and J by 5 bases, with 9 bases between the two germline ends. Looked up from germline, CDR1 is SGHRS and CDR2 is YFSETQ. This CDR3 comprises 14 residues. The chain's CDR3 is CASSLARRHNEQFF. The CDR3 nucleotides read TGCGCCAGCAGCTTGGCGCGGCGCCACAATGAGCAGTTCTTC.

The J gene is TRBJ2-7, the V gene TRBV6-5; perhaps TRBD1 as D (5 bases). The CDR3 spans 15 residues. V was cut by 6 bases and J by 2 bases, with 17 bases left in between. Per germline, CDR1 MNHEY and CDR2 SVGAGI. CDR3 amino acids: CASSLVGVVAYEQYF. In DNA form, the CDR3 reads TGTGCCAGCAGCCTGGTAGGGGTAGTAGCCTACGAGCAGTACTTC.

The V gene is TRBV4-1, the J gene TRBJ2-7; D remains unclear. Between the trimmed V and J ends, which lost 4 bases and 7 bases, there was a span of 20 bases. CDR1 MGHRA and CDR2 YSYEKL come from the germline V gene. This CDR3 contains 15 residues. In nucleotides, the CDR3 is TGCGCCAGCAGCCCCCTTAACCGAACCCGAGGAGAGCAGTACTTC. The encoded protein is CASSPLNRTRGEQYF.

This clone was detected only a few times. The J gene is TRBJ1-1, the V gene TRBV5-4, with D possibly TRBD1 on 5 matching bases. Trimming removed 5 bases from V and 4 bases from J, with 18 bases in between. CDR3 length: 15 residues. In germline, CDR1 is SGHNT, CDR2 YYREEE (reference sequence). The CDR3 reads CASRPPGPGPTEAFF. The CDR3 region has the DNA TGTGCCAGCAGACCCCCCGGCCCGGGACCCACTGAAGCTTTCTTT.

The J gene is TRBJ1-4, the V gene TRBV15; D gene unclear. CDR3 length: 15 residues. Germline V gene lookup returns CDR1 LNHNV and CDR2 YYDKDF (reference sequence). Trimming cost V 1 base and J 4 bases, with 10 bases left between them. This CDR3 is CATSRVDGVNEKLFF. The CDR3 DNA reads as TGTGCCACCAGCAGAGTGGACGGGGTTAATGAAAAACTGTTTTTT.

This chain uses TRBV3-1 (or the pseudogene TRBV3-2) with TRBJ1-2; possibly TRBD1 for D (5 bases). The CDR3 has 15 amino acids. Looked up from germline, CDR1 is LGHDT and CDR2 is YNNKEL (reference sequence). With 0 bases removed from V and 5 bases from J, the gap between germline ends came to 13 bases. The CDR3 protein is CASSQELTVPYGYTF. The DNA of the CDR3 is TGTGCCAGCAGCCAAGAGTTGACAGTGCCTTATGGCTACACCTTC.

The chain joins TRBV11-2 to TRBJ2-6, with 8 positions matching TRBD2. CDR1 is SGHAT, CDR2 FQNNGV, per germline. V dropped 4 bases and J dropped 1; count of bases not matched to a gene: 6. This CDR3 is built from 17 residues. In DNA, the CDR3 is TGTGCCAGCAGCTCGGGACTAGGGCGTTCTGGGGCCAACGTCCTGACTTTC. Its protein product is CASSSGLGRSGANVLTF.

The CDR3 region is CAAGGRGVGDTQYF. The CDR3 DNA is TGTGCCGCCGGCGGCAGGGGTGTTGGAGATACGCAGTATTTT. This sequence joins TRBV6-5 and TRBJ2-3, with D possibly TRBD1 on 6 matching bases. Germline V gene lookup returns CDR1 MNHEY and CDR2 SVGAGI. Trimming pared 11 bases from V and 5 bases from J, leaving 20 bases between. The CDR3 is made up of 14 amino acids.

V and J are TRBV10-3 and TRBJ1-2; D not resolved. This CDR3 is built from 13 residues. Trimming took off 6 bases at V and 5 bases at J, with 13 bases between the two ends. Germline V gene lookup returns CDR1 ENHRY and CDR2 SYGVKD. CDR3 bases: TGTGCCATCAGCGACGGACGGTTTTATGGCTACACCTTC. It translates to CAISDGRFYGYTF.